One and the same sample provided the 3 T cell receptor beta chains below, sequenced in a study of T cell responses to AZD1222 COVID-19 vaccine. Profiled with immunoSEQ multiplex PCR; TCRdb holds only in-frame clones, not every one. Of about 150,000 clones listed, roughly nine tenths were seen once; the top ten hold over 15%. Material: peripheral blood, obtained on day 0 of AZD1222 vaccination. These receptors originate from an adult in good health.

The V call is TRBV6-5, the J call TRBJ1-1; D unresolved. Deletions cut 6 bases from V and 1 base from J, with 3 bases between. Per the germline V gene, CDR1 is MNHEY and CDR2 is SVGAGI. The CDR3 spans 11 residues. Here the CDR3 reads CASRANTEAFF. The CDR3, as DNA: TGTGCCAGCAGAGCGAACACTGAAGCTTTCTTT.

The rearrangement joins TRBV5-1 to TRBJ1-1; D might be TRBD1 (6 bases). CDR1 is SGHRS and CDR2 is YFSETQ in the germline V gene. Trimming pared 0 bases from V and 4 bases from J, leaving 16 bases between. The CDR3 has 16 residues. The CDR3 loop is CASSLDFRGSGTEAFF. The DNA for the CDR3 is TGCGCCAGCAGCTTGGATTTCAGGGGATCGGGCACTGAAGCTTTCTTT.

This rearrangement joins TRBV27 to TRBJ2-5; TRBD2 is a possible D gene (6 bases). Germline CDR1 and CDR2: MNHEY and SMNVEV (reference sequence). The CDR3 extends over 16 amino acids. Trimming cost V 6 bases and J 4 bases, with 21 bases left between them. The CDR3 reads CASSGAGRAGVETQYF. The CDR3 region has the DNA TGTGCCAGCAGCGGCGCTGGACGAGCGGGTGTAGAGACCCAGTACTTC.